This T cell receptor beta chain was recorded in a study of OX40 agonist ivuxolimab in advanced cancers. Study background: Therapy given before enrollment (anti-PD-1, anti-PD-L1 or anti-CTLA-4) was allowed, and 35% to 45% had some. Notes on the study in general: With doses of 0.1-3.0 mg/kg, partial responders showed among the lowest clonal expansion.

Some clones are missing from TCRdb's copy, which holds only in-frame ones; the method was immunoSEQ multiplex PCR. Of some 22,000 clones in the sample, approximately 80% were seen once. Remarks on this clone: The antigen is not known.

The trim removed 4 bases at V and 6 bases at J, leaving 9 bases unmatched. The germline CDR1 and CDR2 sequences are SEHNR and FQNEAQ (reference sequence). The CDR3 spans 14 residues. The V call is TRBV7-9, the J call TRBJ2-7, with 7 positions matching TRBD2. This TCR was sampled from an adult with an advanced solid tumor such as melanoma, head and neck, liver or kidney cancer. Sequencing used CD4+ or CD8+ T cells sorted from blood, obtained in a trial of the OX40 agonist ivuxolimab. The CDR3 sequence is CASSYSWGEGEQYF. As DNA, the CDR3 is TGTGCCAGCAGCTATAGTTGGGGGGAGGGCGAGCAGTACTTC. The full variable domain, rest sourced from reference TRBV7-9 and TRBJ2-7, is DTGVSQNPRHKITKRGQNVTFRCDPISEHNRLYWYRQTLGQGPEFLTYFQNEAQLEKSRLLSDRFSAERPKGSFSTLEIQRTEQGDSAMYLCASSYSWGEGEQYFGPGTRLTVT.